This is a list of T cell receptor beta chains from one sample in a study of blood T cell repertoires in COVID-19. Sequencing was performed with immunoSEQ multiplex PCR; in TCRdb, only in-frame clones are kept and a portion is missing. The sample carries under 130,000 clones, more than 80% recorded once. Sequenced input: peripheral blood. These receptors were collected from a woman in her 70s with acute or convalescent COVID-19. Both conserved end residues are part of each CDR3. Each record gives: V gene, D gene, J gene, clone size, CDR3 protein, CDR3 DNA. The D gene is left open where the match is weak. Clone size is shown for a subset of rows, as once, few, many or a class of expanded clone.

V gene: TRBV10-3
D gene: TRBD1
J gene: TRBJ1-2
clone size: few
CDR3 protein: CAITGTGPGYTF
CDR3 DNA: TGTGCCATAACGGGGACAGGGCCTGGCTACACCTTC

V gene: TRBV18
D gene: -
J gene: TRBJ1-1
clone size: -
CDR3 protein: CASSMTENTEAFF
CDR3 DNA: TGTGCCAGCTCAATGACAGAGAACACTGAAGCTTTCTTT

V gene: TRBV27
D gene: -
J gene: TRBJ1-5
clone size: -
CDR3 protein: CASSLQKADQPQHF
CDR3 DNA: TGTGCCAGCAGTTTACAAAAGGCGGATCAGCCCCAGCATTTT

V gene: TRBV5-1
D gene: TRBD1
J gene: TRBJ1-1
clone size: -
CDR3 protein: CASSLPDRPEAFF
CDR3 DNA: TGCGCCAGCAGCTTGCCGGACAGGCCTGAAGCTTTCTTT

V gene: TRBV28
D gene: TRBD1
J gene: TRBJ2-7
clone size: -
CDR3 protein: CASSLMGTVSYEQYF
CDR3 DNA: TGTGCCAGCAGTTTAATGGGGACAGTCTCCTACGAGCAGTACTTC

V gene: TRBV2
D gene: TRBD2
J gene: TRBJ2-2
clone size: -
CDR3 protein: CASRVTSGYPHRELFF
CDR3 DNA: TGTGCCAGCAGGGTGACTAGCGGGTATCCCCACCGGGAGCTGTTTTTT

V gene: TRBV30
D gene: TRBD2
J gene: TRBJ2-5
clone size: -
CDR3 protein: CAWSTPGLAFETQYF
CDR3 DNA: TGTGCCTGGAGCACACCGGGACTAGCATTCGAGACCCAGTACTTC

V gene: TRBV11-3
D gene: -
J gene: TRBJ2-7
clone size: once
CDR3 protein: CASSLGQGRNYEQYF
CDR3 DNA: TGTGCCAGCAGCTTAGGCCAGGGTCGGAACTACGAGCAGTACTTC

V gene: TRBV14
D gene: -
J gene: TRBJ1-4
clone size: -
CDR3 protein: CASSQVGAPRKLFF
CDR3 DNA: TGTGCCAGCAGCCAAGTGGGGGCGCCCAGGAAACTGTTTTTT

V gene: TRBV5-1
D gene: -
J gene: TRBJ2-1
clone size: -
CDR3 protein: CASSRDSAGPNEQFF
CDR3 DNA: TGCGCCAGCAGCAGGGACAGTGCGGGGCCCAATGAGCAGTTCTTC

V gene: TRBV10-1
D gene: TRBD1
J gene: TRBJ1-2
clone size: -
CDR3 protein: CASSESKGRDRDRYGYTF
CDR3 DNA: TGCGCCAGCAGTGAGTCGAAAGGGCGGGACAGGGACCGGTATGGCTACACCTTC

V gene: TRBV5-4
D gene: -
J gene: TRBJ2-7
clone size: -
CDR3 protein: CASSSSGARENEQYF
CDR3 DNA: TGTGCCAGCAGTTCGTCTGGGGCCCGGGAGAACGAGCAGTACTTC

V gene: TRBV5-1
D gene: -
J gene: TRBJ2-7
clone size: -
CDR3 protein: CASSLTGNRIYEQYF
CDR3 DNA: TGCGCCAGCAGCTTAACAGGGAATAGGATCTACGAGCAGTACTTC

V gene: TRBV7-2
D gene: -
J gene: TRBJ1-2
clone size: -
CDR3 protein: CASSGGDPNGYTF
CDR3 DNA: TGTGCCAGCAGCGGGGGGGATCCTAATGGCTACACCTTC

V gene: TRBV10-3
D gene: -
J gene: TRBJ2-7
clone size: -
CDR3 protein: CAISEKGSDYEQYF
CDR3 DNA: TGTGCCATCAGTGAGAAGGGTAGCGACTACGAGCAGTACTTC

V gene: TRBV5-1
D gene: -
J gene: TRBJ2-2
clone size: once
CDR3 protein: CANRREPHTGELFF
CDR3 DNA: TGCGCCAATAGACGGGAACCCCACACCGGGGAGCTGTTTTTT

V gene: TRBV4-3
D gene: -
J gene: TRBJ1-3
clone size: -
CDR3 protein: CASSQDFGQAGNTIYF
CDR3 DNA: TGCGCCAGCAGCCAAGATTTCGGCCAGGCAGGAAACACCATATATTTT

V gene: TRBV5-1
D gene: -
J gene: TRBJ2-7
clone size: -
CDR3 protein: CASSLDQAGQQYF
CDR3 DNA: TGCGCCAGCAGCTTGGACCAGGCGGGGCAGCAGTACTTC

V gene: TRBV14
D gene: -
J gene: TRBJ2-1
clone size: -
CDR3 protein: CASSPTVSSYNEQFF
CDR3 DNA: TGTGCCAGCAGCCCCACCGTCAGCTCCTACAATGAGCAGTTCTTC

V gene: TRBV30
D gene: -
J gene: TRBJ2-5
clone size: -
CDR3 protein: CAWSRGSQETQYF
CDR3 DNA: TGTGCCTGGAGTCGGGGGTCTCAAGAGACCCAGTACTTC

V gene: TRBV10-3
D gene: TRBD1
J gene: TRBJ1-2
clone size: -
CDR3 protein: CAISESGGQGNYGYTF
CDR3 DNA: TGTGCCATCAGTGAGTCAGGGGGACAGGGCAACTATGGCTACACCTTC

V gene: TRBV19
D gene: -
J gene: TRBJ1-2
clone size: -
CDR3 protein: CASSRNREILDYGYTF
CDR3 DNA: TGTGCCAGTAGTAGGAACAGGGAAATTTTGGACTATGGCTACACCTTC

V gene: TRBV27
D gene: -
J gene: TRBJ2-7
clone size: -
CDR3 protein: CASSLISGYEQYF
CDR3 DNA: TGTGCCAGCAGTTTAATTAGTGGCTACGAGCAGTACTTC

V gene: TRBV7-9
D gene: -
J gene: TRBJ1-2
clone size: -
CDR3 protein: CASSFQGYGYTF
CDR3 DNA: TGTGCCAGCAGCTTCCAGGGCTATGGCTACACCTTC

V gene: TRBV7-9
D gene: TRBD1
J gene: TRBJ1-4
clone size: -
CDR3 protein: CASSRTTGGLEKLFF
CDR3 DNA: TGTGCCAGCAGCCGTACGACAGGGGGCCTCGAAAAACTGTTTTTT

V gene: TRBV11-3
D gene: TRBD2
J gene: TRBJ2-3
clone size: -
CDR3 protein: CASSLRLAGTDTQYF
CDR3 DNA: TGTGCCAGCAGCTTACGACTAGCGGGGACAGATACGCAGTATTTT

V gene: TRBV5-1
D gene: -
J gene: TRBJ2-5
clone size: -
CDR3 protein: CASSYGITQETQYF
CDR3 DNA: TGCGCCAGCAGCTACGGGATCACCCAAGAGACCCAGTACTTC

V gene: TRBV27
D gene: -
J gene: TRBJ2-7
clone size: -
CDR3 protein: CASSSAAYEQYF
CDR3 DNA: TGTGCCAGCAGTTCCGCGGCCTACGAGCAGTACTTC

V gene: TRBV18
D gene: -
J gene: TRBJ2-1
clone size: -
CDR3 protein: CASSPAQGLEQFF
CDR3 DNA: TGTGCCAGCTCACCTGCTCAGGGGTTAGAGCAGTTCTTC

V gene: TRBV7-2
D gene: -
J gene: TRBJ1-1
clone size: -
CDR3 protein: CASSLVQAGEAFF
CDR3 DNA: TGTGCCAGCAGCTTAGTTCAGGCAGGTGAAGCTTTCTTT

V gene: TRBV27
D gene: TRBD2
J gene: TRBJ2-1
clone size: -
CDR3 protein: CASSSGLAGYNEQFF
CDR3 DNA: TGTGCCAGCAGTTCGGGACTAGCGGGCTACAATGAGCAGTTCTTC

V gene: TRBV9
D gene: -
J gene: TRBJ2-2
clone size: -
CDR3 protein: CASSVGGSSTGELFF
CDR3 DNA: TGTGCCAGCAGCGTCGGAGGGTCTTCCACCGGGGAGCTGTTTTTT

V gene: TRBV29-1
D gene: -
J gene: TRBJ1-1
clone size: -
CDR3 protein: CSGQENTEAFF
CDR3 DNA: TGCAGCGGACAAGAGAACACTGAAGCTTTCTTT

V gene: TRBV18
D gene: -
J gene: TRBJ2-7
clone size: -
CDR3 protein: CASSPTGQGGYEQYF
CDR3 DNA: TGTGCCAGCTCACCAACCGGGCAGGGGGGCTACGAGCAGTACTTC

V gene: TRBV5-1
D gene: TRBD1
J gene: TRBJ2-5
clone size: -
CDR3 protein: CASSRQGAIETQYF
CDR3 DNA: TGCGCCAGCAGTCGACAGGGGGCAATTGAGACCCAGTACTTC

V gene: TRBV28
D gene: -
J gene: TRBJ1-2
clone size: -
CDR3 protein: CASSFSGYGYTF
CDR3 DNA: TGTGCCAGCAGTTTCAGCGGATATGGCTACACCTTC

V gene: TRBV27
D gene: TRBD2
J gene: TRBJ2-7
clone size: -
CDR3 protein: CASSPGLAGFSYEQYF
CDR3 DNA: TGTGCCAGCAGTCCCGGACTAGCGGGCTTCTCCTACGAGCAGTACTTC

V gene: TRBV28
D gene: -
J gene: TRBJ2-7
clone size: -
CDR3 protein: CASRSLYEQYF
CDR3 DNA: TGTGCCAGCAGATCCCTCTACGAGCAGTACTTC

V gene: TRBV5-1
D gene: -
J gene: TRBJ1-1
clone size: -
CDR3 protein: CASTRDQGFTEAFF
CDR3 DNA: TGCGCCAGCACCCGGGACCAGGGGTTCACTGAAGCTTTCTTT

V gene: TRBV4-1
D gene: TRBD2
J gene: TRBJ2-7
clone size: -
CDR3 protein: CASSHPRGTSLYEQYF
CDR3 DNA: TGCGCCAGCAGCCACCCACGGGGGACTAGCCTCTACGAGCAGTACTTC

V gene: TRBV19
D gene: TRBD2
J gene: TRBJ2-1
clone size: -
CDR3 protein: CASSKFSSGRSYNEQFF
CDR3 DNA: TGTGCCAGTAGTAAGTTTTCTAGCGGGAGGTCCTACAATGAGCAGTTCTTC

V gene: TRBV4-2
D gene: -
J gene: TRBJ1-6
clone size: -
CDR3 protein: CASSQTQGINSPLHF
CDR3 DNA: TGTGCCAGCAGCCAAACACAGGGCATTAATTCACCCCTCCACTTT

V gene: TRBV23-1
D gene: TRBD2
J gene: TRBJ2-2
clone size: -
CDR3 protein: CASSQSWTSGETGELFF
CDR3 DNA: TGCGCCAGCAGTCAATCCTGGACTAGCGGGGAGACCGGGGAGCTGTTTTTT

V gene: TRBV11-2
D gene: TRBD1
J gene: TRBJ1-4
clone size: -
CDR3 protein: CASSLGTLSGGEKLFF
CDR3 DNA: TGTGCCAGCAGCTTGGGTACGCTTTCAGGGGGTGAAAAACTGTTTTTT

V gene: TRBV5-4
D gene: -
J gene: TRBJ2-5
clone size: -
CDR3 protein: CASSLDRYQETQYF
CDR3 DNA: TGTGCCAGCAGCTTGGACAGGTACCAAGAGACCCAGTACTTC

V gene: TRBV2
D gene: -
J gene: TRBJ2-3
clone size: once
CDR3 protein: CASSEGLQHTDTQYF
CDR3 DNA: TGTGCCAGCAGTGAAGGGCTGCAACACACAGATACGCAGTATTTT

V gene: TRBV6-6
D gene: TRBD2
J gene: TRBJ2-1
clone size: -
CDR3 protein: CASSYGLAGGYNEQFF
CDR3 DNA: TGTGCCAGCAGTTACGGATTAGCGGGAGGCTACAATGAGCAGTTCTTC

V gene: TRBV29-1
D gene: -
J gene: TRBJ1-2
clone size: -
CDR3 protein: CSVEGLEGYTF
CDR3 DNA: TGCAGCGTTGAGGGCTTAGAAGGCTACACCTTC

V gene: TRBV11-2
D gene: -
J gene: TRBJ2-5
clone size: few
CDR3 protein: CASSLMTSRETQYF
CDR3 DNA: TGTGCCAGCAGCTTAATGACTTCAAGGGAGACCCAGTACTTC

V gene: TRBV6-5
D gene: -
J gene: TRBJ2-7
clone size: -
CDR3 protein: CASSFGVTPSYEQYF
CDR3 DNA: TGTGCCAGCAGTTTCGGGGTTACACCCTCCTACGAGCAGTACTTC

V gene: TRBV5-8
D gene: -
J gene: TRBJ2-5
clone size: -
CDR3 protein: CASSLATGDQETQYF
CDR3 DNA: TGTGCCAGCAGCTTGGCGACGGGGGACCAAGAGACCCAGTACTTC

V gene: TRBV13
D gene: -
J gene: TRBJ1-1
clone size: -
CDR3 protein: CASSLGQNVFF
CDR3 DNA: TGTGCCAGCAGCTTAGGACAGAATGTTTTCTTT

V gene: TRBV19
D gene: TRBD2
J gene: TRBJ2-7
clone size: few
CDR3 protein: CASSISFLLLAGAGEQYF
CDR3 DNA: TGTGCCAGTAGTATCAGCTTCCTACTACTAGCGGGAGCCGGGGAGCAGTACTTC

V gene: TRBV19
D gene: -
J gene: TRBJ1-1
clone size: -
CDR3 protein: CASSSWSSMSNTEAFF
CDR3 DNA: TGTGCCAGTAGTTCCTGGAGCTCTATGTCGAACACTGAAGCTTTCTTT

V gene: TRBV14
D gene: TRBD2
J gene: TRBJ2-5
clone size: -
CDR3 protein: CASSLSGGAPETQYF
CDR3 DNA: TGTGCCAGCAGCCTAAGCGGGGGGGCCCCAGAGACCCAGTACTTC

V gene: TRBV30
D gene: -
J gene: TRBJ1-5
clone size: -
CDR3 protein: CAWSEQGVNQPQHF
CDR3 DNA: TGTGCCTGGAGCGAACAGGGCGTCAATCAGCCCCAGCATTTT

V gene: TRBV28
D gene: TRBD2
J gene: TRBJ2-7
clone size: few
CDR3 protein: CASTSGTSGGWEQYF
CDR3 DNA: TGTGCCAGCACGTCGGGGACTAGCGGGGGTTGGGAGCAGTACTTC

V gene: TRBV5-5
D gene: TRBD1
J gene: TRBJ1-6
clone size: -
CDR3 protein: CASSGDRSSYNSPLHF
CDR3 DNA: TGTGCCAGCAGCGGGGACAGGAGCTCCTATAATTCACCCCTCCACTTT

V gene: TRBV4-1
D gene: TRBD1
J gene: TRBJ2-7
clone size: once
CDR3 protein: CASSPTQGATYEQYF
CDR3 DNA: TGCGCCAGCAGTCCTACCCAGGGGGCCACCTACGAGCAGTACTTC